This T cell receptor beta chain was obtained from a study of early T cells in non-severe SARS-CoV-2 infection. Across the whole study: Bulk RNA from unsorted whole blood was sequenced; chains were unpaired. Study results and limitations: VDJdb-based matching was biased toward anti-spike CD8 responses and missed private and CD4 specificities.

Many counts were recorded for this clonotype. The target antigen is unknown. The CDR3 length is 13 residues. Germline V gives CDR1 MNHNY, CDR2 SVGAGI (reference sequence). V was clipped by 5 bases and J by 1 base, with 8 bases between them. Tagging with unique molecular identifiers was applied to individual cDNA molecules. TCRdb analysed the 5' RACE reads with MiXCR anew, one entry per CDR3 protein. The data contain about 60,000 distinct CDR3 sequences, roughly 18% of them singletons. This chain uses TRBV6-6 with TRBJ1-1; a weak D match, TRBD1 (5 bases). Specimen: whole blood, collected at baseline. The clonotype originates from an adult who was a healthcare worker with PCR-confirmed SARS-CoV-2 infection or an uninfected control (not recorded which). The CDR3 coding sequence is TGTGCCAGCAGTACCGACAGGAACACTGAAGCTTTCTTT. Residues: CASSTDRNTEAFF.